These 31 T cell receptor beta chains came from one sample sequenced in a study of human T cells and chemical hapten exposure. Extraction of total RNA was performed on unfractionated whole blood. TCRdb passed the 5' RACE reads through MiXCR, listing each CDR3 protein once. This sample has 130,000 or so distinct CDR3 sequences, with about 4.3% found just once. The receptors shown here come from a female donor in good health.

Ten or more counts support this clonotype. This chain connects TRBV12-3 or TRBV12-4 to TRBJ2-7; 7 nucleotides align to TRBD1. J lost 6 bases, V lost 5 bases, and 10 bases had no gene match. CDR3 length: 14 residues. CDR3 sequence (DNA): TGTGCCAGCAGTCCAGACAGGGTCGACGGCGAGCAGTACTTC. Protein product: CASSPDRVDGEQYF.

There are many counts of this clonotype. The rearrangement uses TRBV12-3 or TRBV12-4 and TRBJ2-7, with D perhaps matching TRBD1 or TRBD2 (5 bases each). There are 14 residues in the CDR3. V gave up 5 bases and J gave up 4 bases, with 15 bases separating them. The chain's CDR3 is CASSSWGRSYEQYF. CDR3 DNA sequence: TGTGCCAGCAGTAGCTGGGGACGGTCGTACGAGCAGTACTTC.

In this sample, this clonotype turned up many times. The chain joins TRBV5-1 to TRBJ1-2; perhaps TRBD1 as D (6 bases). The V and J ends lost 5 bases and 3 bases respectively, with 17 bases between them. Germline V gene data show CDR1 as SGHRS and CDR2 as YFSETQ. The CDR3 has 15 amino acids. The DNA for the CDR3 is TGCGCCAGCAGACCGGACAGACTCGTCGACTATGGCTACACCTTC. Translating it yields CASRPDRLVDYGYTF.

The table lists this clonotype with many counts. The chain uses TRBV11-2 and TRBJ2-5; a possible D gene is TRBD1 (6 bases). Germline V gene lookup returns CDR1 SGHAT and CDR2 FQNNGV. This CDR3 is 13 amino acids long. V lost 7 bases and J 5 bases, leaving 14 bases between the germline ends. Here the CDR3 reads CASNNRVRETQYF. The CDR3 DNA follows: TGTGCCAGCAACAACAGGGTCCGGGAGACCCAGTACTTC.

In regard to this clonotype: A much larger clone lies one base from this, so it may be a read error. The chain has TRBV27 and TRBJ1-6; 10 positions match TRBD1. J lost 9 bases, V lost 3 bases, and 2 bases had no gene match. Germline CDR1 and CDR2: MNHEY and SMNVEV (reference sequence). This CDR3 comprises 14 residues. The CDR3: CASSFGQGGSPLHF. The CDR3 DNA reads TGTGCCAGCAGTTTCGGACAGGGGGGTTCACCCCTCCACTTT.

This clonotype showed up many times. The chain has TRBV20-1 and TRBJ2-7; 7 bases are a match to TRBD2. The CDR3 is 13 amino acids. V shed 3 bases and J 4 bases; nucleotides not matched to a gene: 6. CDR1 and CDR2 from the germline V gene are DFQATT and SNEGSKA (reference sequence). CDR3 sequence: CSASSSGVYEQYF. As DNA, the CDR3 is TGCAGTGCTAGTTCTAGCGGTGTATACGAGCAGTACTTC.

This clonotype occurred many times. V gene TRBV11-2 combines with J gene TRBJ2-2, with 8 bases fitting TRBD1. Germline CDR1 is SGHAT and CDR2 is FQNNGV. With V trimmed by 5 bases and J by 9 bases, 11 bases remained unmatched. The CDR3 is made up of 15 amino acids. The CDR3 loop reads CASSRVGQVFRELFF. Here the CDR3 DNA reads TGTGCCAGCAGCCGCGTGGGACAGGTCTTCAGGGAGCTGTTTTTT.

There are many counts of this clonotype. The chain links TRBV7-3 to TRBJ2-1; 14 bases line up with TRBD2. Trimming at V came to 2 bases and at J to 2 bases, leaving 8 bases not matched to a gene. The CDR3 runs 19 residues. Germline assignment: CDR1 SGHTA and CDR2 FQGTGA. In nucleotides, the CDR3 is TGTGCCAGCAGCTTACAGTCTCGACTAGCGGGGGGGCCCTACAATGAGCAGTTCTTC. Translating it yields CASSLQSRLAGGPYNEQFF.

This clonotype was detected many times. A read error may explain this, as a much larger clone is one base away. The J gene is TRBJ2-7, the V gene TRBV20-1; 7 bases are shared with TRBD2. The germline V gene has CDR1 DFQATT and CDR2 SNEGSKA (reference sequence). The CDR3 loop spans 14 amino acids. Trimming took 2 bases from V and 5 from J; bases not matched to a gene: 9. Here the CDR3 DNA reads TGCAGTGCTAGATTCGGACGGGACTACGACGAGCAGTACTTC. This sequence encodes CSARFGRDYDEQYF.

This clonotype was counted ten times or more. This chain uses TRBV12-3 or TRBV12-4 with TRBJ1-1; maybe TRBD1 (5 bases). The ends were cut back, 1 base at V and 3 bases at J, with 12 bases in the middle. The CDR3 loop spans 15 amino acids. This chain's CDR3 is CASSLGTIGDTEAFF. Written as DNA, the CDR3 is TGTGCCAGCAGTTTAGGGACAATAGGGGACACTGAAGCTTTCTTT.

At least ten counts were recorded for this clonotype. The CDR3 bases are TGCGCCAGCAGCTTGGACTTCAGGACACCCGAGCAGTACTTC. This translates into CASSLDFRTPEQYF. V is TRBV5-1 and J is TRBJ2-7, with D possibly matching TRBD1 (5 bases). Per germline, CDR1 SGHRS and CDR2 YFSETQ. CDR3 length: 14 amino acids. With 0 bases removed from V and 6 bases from J, the gap between germline ends came to 13 bases.

Many counts were recorded for this clonotype. The chain couples TRBV10-3 to TRBJ2-2; D gene ambiguous. Trimming took off 10 bases at V and 6 bases at J, with 12 bases between the two ends. This CDR3 has 12 residues. Germline loops: CDR1 ENHRY, CDR2 SYGVKD. CDR3 sequence (DNA): TGTGCCACCTCTGATGGCCCCGGGGAGCTGTTTTTT. It is translated as CATSDGPGELFF.

As DNA, the CDR3 is TGTGCCAGCAGTTTACCCAGGGGGGGGGTCACAGATACGCAGTATTTT. This sequence encodes CASSLPRGGVTDTQYF. The rearrangement joins TRBV28 to TRBJ2-3, with D tentatively TRBD1 or TRBD2 (7 bases each). V lost 2 bases and J 2 bases, leaving 14 bases between the germline ends. CDR3 length: 16 amino acids. Germline V gene data show CDR1 as MDHEN and CDR2 as SYDVKM. The whole variable domain, remainder taken from reference TRBV28 and TRBJ2-3, is DVKVTQSSRYLVKRTGEKVFLECVQDMDHENMFWYRQDPGLGLRLIYFSYDVKMKEKGDIPEGYSVSREKKERFSLILESASTNQTSMYLCASSLPRGGVTDTQYFGPGTRLTVL.

This clonotype has a count of ten or more. The chain has TRBV6-6 and TRBJ2-7, with D tentatively TRBD2 (5 bases). V shed 8 bases and J shed 3 bases, with 14 bases lying between them. CDR1 is MNHNY, CDR2 SVGAGI, per germline (reference sequence). The CDR3 covers 13 residues. CDR3 DNA sequence: TGTGCCAGCGTTCCCACCGGGGTCTACGAGCAGTACTTC. It encodes CASVPTGVYEQYF.

This clonotype came up many times. V usage is TRBV15 and J usage is TRBJ1-2; D is unclear. CDR3 length: 14 residues. V was clipped by 3 bases and J by 5 bases, with 13 bases between them. Germline V gene sequence: CDR1 LNHNV, CDR2 YYDKDF (reference sequence). The chain's CDR3 is CATSRSTNRYGYTF. The CDR3 nucleotides read TGTGCCACCAGCAGGAGTACTAACCGATATGGCTACACCTTC. Using reference TRBV15 and TRBJ1-2 for the parts outside the CDR3, the full variable domain is DAMVIQNPRYQVTQFGKPVTLSCSQTLNHNVMYWYQQKSSQAPKLLFHYYDKDFNNEADTPDNFQSRRPNTSFCFLDIRSPGLGDTAMYLCATSRSTNRYGYTFGSGTRLTVV.

This clonotype came up many times. The chain uses TRBV7-6 and TRBJ2-5; D tentatively fits TRBD1 or TRBD2 (5 bases each). CDR3 length equals 15 residues. Trimming pared 0 bases from V and 1 base from J, leaving 9 bases between. The germline V gene has CDR1 SGHVS and CDR2 FNYEAQ. The CDR3: CASSLARGGQETQYF. The CDR3 DNA reads as TGTGCCAGCAGCTTAGCGAGGGGCGGCCAAGAGACCCAGTACTTC.

A note on this clonotype: This clone may be a read error of a much larger clone one base away. This chain links TRBV29-1 with TRBJ2-6; no firm D call. Germline CDR1 reads SQVTM; CDR2 reads ANQGSEA. The ends were cut back, 7 bases at V and 0 bases at J, with 19 bases in the middle. The CDR3 contains 17 residues. Here the CDR3 reads CSALASPTFSGANVLTF. CDR3 in DNA: TGCAGCGCTCTGGCATCTCCAACATTCTCTGGGGCCAACGTCCTGACTTTC.

The chain uses TRBV7-2 and TRBJ2-1; 7 positions agree with TRBD2. V was pared by 4 bases and J by 7 bases, with 1 base of the junction left unmatched. CDR1 is SGHTA and CDR2 is FQGNSA in the germline V gene. The length of the CDR3 is 12 residues. DNA of the CDR3: TGTGCCAGCAGCTGGGGGGGGAATGAGCAGTTCTTC. Residues: CASSWGGNEQFF. The whole variable domain, remainder taken from reference TRBV7-2 and TRBJ2-1, is GAGVSQSPSNKVTEKGKDVELRCDPISGHTALYWYRQSLGQGLEFLIYFQGNSAPDKSGLPSDRFSAERTGGSVSTLTIQRTQQEDSAVYLCASSWGGNEQFFGPGTRLTVL.

The sample holds many counts of this clonotype. This sequence joins TRBV4-3 and TRBJ2-7; D ambiguous. Between the trimmed V and J ends, which lost 1 base and 3 bases, there was a span of 16 bases. CDR3 length equals 16 residues. Looked up from germline, CDR1 is LGHNA and CDR2 is YSLEER. CDR3 residues: CASSQVARADIYEQYF. CDR3 nucleotides: TGCGCCAGCAGCCAAGTCGCTAGGGCAGACATCTACGAGCAGTACTTC.

This clonotype was found many times. The chain joins TRBV12-3 or TRBV12-4 to TRBJ2-3; 14 bases fit TRBD2. This CDR3 comprises 15 residues. V was clipped by 3 bases and J by 5 bases; unmatched bases: 1. CDR3 DNA: TGTGCCAGCAGTTTGGGGACTAGCGGGGGAGATACGCAGTATTTT. Translation: CASSLGTSGGDTQYF.

At least ten counts were recorded for this clonotype. The chain recombines TRBV6-2 or TRBV6-3 with TRBJ2-2; D is perhaps TRBD1 (7 bases). Germline CDR1 MNHEY, CDR2 SVGEGT. The CDR3 length is 16 residues. Trimming stripped 6 bases from V and 6 bases from J, with 20 bases between. CDR3 nucleotides: TGTGCCAGCAGCAAAACAGGGGAGGTGTTGCCCGGGGAGCTGTTTTTT. This encodes CASSKTGEVLPGELFF.

There are many counts of this clonotype. This sequence joins TRBV9 and TRBJ2-3; TRBD1 is a possible D gene (6 bases). Trimming removed 4 bases from V and 1 base from J, with 10 bases in between. This CDR3 has 14 residues. Germline loops: CDR1 SGDLS, CDR2 YYNGEE. For the CDR3, the DNA is TGTGCCAGCAGCTCACACAGGGGCACAGATACGCAGTATTTT. Its translation is CASSSHRGTDTQYF.

Only a few counts were recorded for this clonotype. V usage is TRBV20-1 and J usage is TRBJ1-6, with D uncertain. V shed 2 bases and J shed 7 bases, with 12 bases lying between them. This CDR3 comprises 14 residues. The germline V gene has CDR1 DFQATT and CDR2 SNEGSKA (reference sequence). The CDR3 sequence is CSARPGSENSPLHF. The CDR3 coding sequence is TGCAGTGCTAGACCTGGGTCCGAGAATTCACCCCTCCACTTT.

This clonotype has at least ten counts. The chain joins TRBV6-1 to TRBJ1-2, with D perhaps TRBD1 (5 bases). The CDR3 loop spans 15 amino acids. Germline V gives CDR1 MNHNS, CDR2 SASEGT. Trimming left V 7 bases short and J 1 base short, with 16 bases between. The CDR3: CASTETWGFNYGYTF. Written as DNA, the CDR3 is TGTGCCAGCACCGAAACCTGGGGGTTTAACTATGGCTACACCTTC.

This clonotype was found many times. CDR3 in DNA: TGCAGTGCTAGAGATCCGGCAGGGAGCTCCTACGAGCAGTACTTC. Its translation: CSARDPAGSSYEQYF. The chain combines TRBV20-1 with TRBJ2-7; D could derive from TRBD1 or TRBD2 (5 bases each). The ends were cut back, 0 bases at V and 0 bases at J, with 12 bases in the middle. CDR3 size: 15 residues. Germline loops: CDR1 DFQATT, CDR2 SNEGSKA (reference sequence).

There are many counts of this clonotype. J is TRBJ1-1 and V is TRBV7-9; the D is unclear. Germline V gene lookup returns CDR1 SEHNR and CDR2 FQNEAQ (reference sequence). CDR3 length equals 13 residues. V lost 5 bases, J lost 6 bases, and 13 bases lay in between. CDR3 nucleotide sequence: TGTGCCAGCAGCCCCCAAGCGGGCGCTGAAGCTTTCTTT. It encodes CASSPQAGAEAFF.

This clonotype was counted many times. The rearrangement uses TRBV11-2 and TRBJ1-2; TRBD1 aligns across 8 bases. Unmatched junction bases numbered 10, after V lost 6 bases and J lost 4 bases. The germline V gene has CDR1 SGHAT and CDR2 FQNNGV. The CDR3 runs 15 residues. This CDR3 is CASRAGQGDFYGYTF. CDR3 in DNA: TGTGCCAGCAGAGCAGGACAGGGAGACTTCTATGGCTACACCTTC.

In its sample, this clonotype was seen many times. J is TRBJ1-3 and V is TRBV18; D is undetermined. The CDR3 length is 17 residues. CDR1 and CDR2 (germline): KGHSH, LQKENI. V lost 3 bases, J lost 0 bases, and 15 bases lay in between. The CDR3, as DNA: TGTGCCAGCTCACCCCACCGTGGAGGTGGCTCTGGAAACACCATATATTTT. Residues: CASSPHRGGGSGNTIYF.

Worth noting for this clonotype: A much larger clone is a single base away; this may be a read error. V usage is TRBV20-1 and J usage is TRBJ1-4, with 11 positions matching TRBD1. The germline V gene encodes CDR1 DFQATT and CDR2 SNEGSKA (reference sequence). This CDR3 contains 14 residues. V shed 2 bases and J 11 bases; nucleotides not matched to a gene: 7. The CDR3 DNA is TGCAGTGCTAGACCGATCGGGACAGGGGGGAAACTGTTTTTT. It is translated as CSARPIGTGGKLFF.

This clonotype was counted at least ten times. The chain links TRBV29-1 to TRBJ2-5; 10 nucleotides line up with TRBD1. The germline V gene encodes CDR1 SQVTM and CDR2 ANQGSEA. The CDR3 loop spans 14 amino acids. V dropped 7 bases and J dropped 5; count of bases not matched to a gene: 10. CDR3 sequence: CSARDRGRTETQYF. In nucleotides, the CDR3 is TGCAGCGCCCGAGACAGGGGGCGCACTGAGACCCAGTACTTC.

There are a few counts of this clonotype. The chain employs TRBV5-1 and TRBJ1-1, with D maybe TRBD1 (5 bases). Germline values: CDR1 SGHRS, CDR2 YFSETQ. Trimming pared 5 bases from V and 4 bases from J, leaving 15 bases between. The CDR3 spans 14 residues. Here the CDR3 reads CASRITPGGTEAFF. Here the CDR3 DNA reads TGCGCCAGCAGAATAACTCCGGGGGGCACTGAAGCTTTCTTT.